The 3 T cell receptor beta chains below all came from one sample that was sequenced in a study of Tregs in tolerant kidney transplant recipients. Sequenced by immunoSEQ multiplex PCR; TCRdb stores in-frame clones only, minus some. The sample yields around 63,000 clones, 80% to 90% seen once. The sample was Tregs from blood, taken before the transplant. These receptors all come from a human donor who received a combined kidney and bone marrow transplant.

The DNA for the CDR3 is TGTGCCTGGAGTCCTCGGGATGAGCAGTTCTTC. Amino acid sequence: CAWSPRDEQFF. V is TRBV30 and J is TRBJ2-1, with D unclear. The CDR3 spans 11 residues. Trimming took 2 bases from V and 8 from J, leaving 7 bases between them. The germline V gene has CDR1 GTSNPN and CDR2 SVGIG (reference sequence).

This clone has just a few counts. The chain joins TRBV10-3 to TRBJ1-5; 8 nucleotides line up with TRBD1. The CDR3 loop spans 14 amino acids. Germline loops: CDR1 ENHRY, CDR2 SYGVKD. The J segment lost 9 bases and the V segment lost 6 bases, leaving 10 bases of the junction unmatched. CDR3 nucleotide sequence: TGTGCCATCAGACAGGGGGATGGATCAGGGCCCCAGCATTTT. Amino acid sequence: CAIRQGDGSGPQHF.

V gene TRBV19 combines with J gene TRBJ2-7; TRBD2 matches 11 bases. The CDR3 runs 14 residues. In germline, CDR1 is LNHDA, CDR2 SQIVND (reference sequence). After removal of 6 bases from V and 2 bases from J, the junction contained 3 bases not matched to a gene. The CDR3 region is CASRPGLAAYEQYF. CDR3 bases: TGTGCCAGTAGACCGGGACTAGCGGCCTACGAGCAGTACTTC.